This passage covers 24 T cell receptor beta chains from one sample sequenced in a study of beta chain features in type 1 diabetes (dated by TCRdb to the late 2010s). What these receptors recognize is not known. Beyond this particular receptor, the publication reports: A moderate but significant shortening of TCRB CDR3 length was observed in type 1 diabetes patients in all four CD4+ subsets.

The receptor library was made with the immunoSEQ multiplex PCR assay. All of the isolated RNA was reverse transcribed with the High Capacity cDNA Reverse Transcription Kit, so expressed TCRB transcripts were sequenced. The source is immuneACCESS, and TCRdb retained only in-frame sequences with V and J called. Part of the clones is not carried over; for the studies checked, unresolved V genes explain less than half of this, and the remainder is unexplained. The sample table records about 650,000 clones; around 12% of these occur just once. Around 0.12% of the sample is held by the ten biggest clonotypes. The source material was naive CD4+ T cells from blood. The sample's cell subset or site, from its label and the paper: true naive CD4+ T cells. The source is a man aged 30 to 45 with type 1 diabetes.

The CDR3 loop reads CASSQVGDEQYF. DNA of the CDR3: TGTGCCAGCAGCCAAGTTGGGGACGAGCAGTACTTC. The rearrangement joins TRBV4-2 to TRBJ2-7; D call uncertain. CDR1 and CDR2 from the germline V gene are LGHNA and YNFKEQ. Trimming left V 1 base short and J 5 bases short, with 6 bases between. CDR3 length: 12 amino acids.

The CDR3 sequence is CASSETSGKNIQYF. The CDR3 nucleotides read TGTGCCAGCAGTGAGACTTCTGGGAAAAACATTCAGTACTTC. The rearrangement links TRBV2 to TRBJ2-4; D unresolved. Germline V gene sequence: CDR1 SNHLY, CDR2 FYNNEI. With 3 bases removed from V and 4 bases from J, the gap between germline ends came to 10 bases. CDR3 size: 14 residues.

There are a few counts of this clone. CDR3 nucleotides: TGTGCCAGCAGTTTTGGAAGCGGGGGGACCTACGAGCAGTACTTC. Translated: CASSFGSGGTYEQYF. The J gene is TRBJ2-7, the V gene TRBV28; TRBD2 agrees at 9 bases. Germline trimming cut 3 bases from V and 2 bases from J; bases unmatched to any gene: 5. Germline loops: CDR1 MDHEN, CDR2 SYDVKM. The length of the CDR3 is 15 residues.

In its sample, this clone was seen a few times. V and J are TRBV7-9 and TRBJ2-1; D is perhaps TRBD2 (7 bases). Germline V gene data show CDR1 as SEHNR and CDR2 as FQNEAQ (reference sequence). Trimming pared 5 bases from V and 2 bases from J, leaving 13 bases between. This CDR3 comprises 15 residues. The CDR3 DNA is TGTGCCAGCAGCAAAGGGGGGGCCCCCTACAATGAGCAGTTCTTC. Translating it yields CASSKGGAPYNEQFF.

This chain connects TRBV9 to TRBJ2-5; TRBD2 agrees at 12 bases. This CDR3 spans 16 amino acids. Germline values: CDR1 SGDLS, CDR2 YYNGEE. J lost 2 bases, V lost 3 bases, and 5 bases had no gene match. The CDR3 region is CASSAASGGAQETQYF. For the CDR3, the DNA is TGTGCCAGCAGCGCCGCTAGCGGGGGGGCTCAAGAGACCCAGTACTTC.

The chain has TRBV5-4 and TRBJ2-7, with D uncertain. V was pared by 0 bases and J by 0 bases, with 4 bases between. Germline V lookup: CDR1 SGHNT, CDR2 YYREEE (reference sequence). The CDR3 sequence is 13 residues long. This CDR3 reads CASSLALSYEQYF. The DNA of the CDR3 is TGTGCCAGCAGCTTGGCACTCTCCTACGAGCAGTACTTC.

This sequence joins TRBV4-2 and TRBJ1-6; a weak D match, TRBD1 (5 bases). The CDR3 is 15 residues long. Trimming stripped 4 bases from V and 7 bases from J, with 14 bases between. The germline CDR1 and CDR2 sequences are LGHNA and YNFKEQ. The CDR3: CASSLMGGLNSPLHF. The DNA of the CDR3 is TGTGCCAGCAGCCTCATGGGGGGTCTCAATTCACCCCTCCACTTT.

This clone appeared a few times. The same CDR3 arises from other DNA sequences in this sample as well. The V and J genes are TRBV18 and TRBJ1-2; possible D gene TRBD1, 5 bases. V dropped 3 bases and J dropped 4 bases, with 6 bases sitting between them. This CDR3 has 12 residues. Per the germline V gene, CDR1 is KGHSH and CDR2 is LQKENI. The CDR3 DNA sequence: TGTGCCAGCTCACCGGACATCTATGGCTACACCTTC. It codes for CASSPDIYGYTF.

V gene TRBV5-6 combines with J gene TRBJ1-2; D is unclear. The germline V gene has CDR1 SGHDT and CDR2 YYEEEE. This CDR3 has 13 residues. V lost 3 bases and J lost 7, with 13 bases in between. The CDR3 protein is CASSSGSRSGYTF. The DNA for the CDR3 is TGTGCCAGCAGCTCCGGGTCCCGGAGTGGCTACACCTTC.

The CDR3 loop is CASSQQQGVVNTEAFF. In DNA form, the CDR3 reads TGTGCCAGCAGCCAACAACAGGGGGTGGTGAACACTGAAGCTTTCTTT. The genes are TRBV14 and TRBJ1-1; TRBD1 matches 8 bases. Germline CDR1 and CDR2: SGHDN and FVKESK. CDR3 length equals 16 residues. V trimming: 2 bases; J trimming: 0 bases; junction bases outside the gene matches: 5.

The chain joins TRBV27 to TRBJ1-3; D ambiguous. Germline-derived CDR1 and CDR2 are MNHEY and SMNVEV (reference sequence). V lost 0 bases and J 2 bases, leaving 5 bases between the germline ends. This CDR3 has 14 residues. The CDR3 coding sequence is TGTGCCAGCAGTTTATCAGGAGCTGGAAACACCATATATTTT. Protein: CASSLSGAGNTIYF.

In this sample, this clone turned up a few times. The chain recombines TRBV7-2 with TRBJ2-5; possibly TRBD1 for D (7 bases). Trimming took 4 bases from V and 4 from J, leaving 16 bases between them. Germline V gives CDR1 SGHTA, CDR2 FQGNSA. CDR3 size: 15 residues. Written as DNA, the CDR3 is TGTGCCAGCAGCTCGTCAGGGGGGAGAGGAGAGACCCAGTACTTC. Translating it yields CASSSSGGRGETQYF.

This clone turned up a few times. Other nucleotide sequences in the sample specify the same CDR3. The rearrangement joins TRBV9 to TRBJ1-1; D unresolved. V was clipped by 2 bases and J by 0 bases, with 5 bases between them. CDR3 length: 13 residues. Per germline, CDR1 SGDLS and CDR2 YYNGEE. As DNA, the CDR3 is TGTGCCAGCAGCGTTGACTTGAACACTGAAGCTTTCTTT. Residues: CASSVDLNTEAFF.

The V call is TRBV6-6, the J call TRBJ1-6; D might be TRBD1 (5 bases). Germline CDR1 is MNHNY and CDR2 is SVGAGI (reference sequence). The CDR3 runs to 13 residues. V was pared by 5 bases and J by 8 bases, with 10 bases between. As DNA, the CDR3 is TGTGCCAGCAGTCCCAGGGAGGATTCACCCCTCCACTTT. Encoded protein: CASSPREDSPLHF.

This clone was recorded a few times. The V and J genes are TRBV7-2 and TRBJ1-5, with D unresolved. The V and J ends lost 8 bases and 0 bases respectively, with 2 bases between them. Germline loops: CDR1 SGHTA, CDR2 FQGNSA. This CDR3 spans 11 amino acids. The CDR3 protein is CASGSNQPQHF. The CDR3 DNA sequence: TGTGCCAGCGGTAGCAATCAGCCCCAGCATTTT.

This clone was seen a handful of times. The rearrangement links TRBV25-1 to TRBJ1-4, with unresolved D. CDR1 is MGHDK, CDR2 SYGVNS, per germline. CDR3 length: 13 amino acids. V was clipped by 6 bases and J by 4 bases, with 9 bases between them. The chain's CDR3 is CASSRLLNEKLFF. For the CDR3, the DNA is TGTGCCAGCAGCAGGCTCCTTAATGAAAAACTGTTTTTT.

The V gene is TRBV29-1, the J gene TRBJ2-5; 8 bases map to TRBD2. This CDR3 is built from 15 residues. Germline CDR1 and CDR2: SQVTM and ANQGSEA. The ends lost 4 bases at V and 1 base at J; junction bases unmatched: 8. CDR3 region: CSVAGSGGPQETQYF. CDR3 bases: TGCAGCGTTGCTGGGAGCGGGGGACCCCAAGAGACCCAGTACTTC.

In this sample, this clone turned up a few times. The chain recombines TRBV11-3 with TRBJ2-1; D is tentatively TRBD1 or TRBD2 (6 bases each). Trimming shortened V by 4 bases and J by 7 bases, and 11 bases separated the two germline ends. The germline gives CDR1 SGHNT, CDR2 YENEEA. The CDR3 consists of 13 residues. The CDR3 reads CASSSSGANEQFF. CDR3 sequence (DNA): TGTGCCAGCAGCTCCTCGGGGGCTAATGAGCAGTTCTTC. The full variable domain, in which reference TRBV11-3 and TRBJ2-1 provide the parts outside the CDR3, is EAGVVQSPRYKIIEKKQPVAFWCNPISGHNTLYWYLQNLGQGPELLIRYENEEAVDDSQLPKDRFSAERLKGVDSTLKIQPAELGDSAVYLCASSSSGANEQFFGPGTRLTVL.

This clone appeared a few times. CDR3 sequence: CASSPNRESYEQYF. For the CDR3, the DNA is TGTGCCAGCAGCCCCAATCGGGAGTCCTACGAGCAGTACTTC. The genes are TRBV7-9 and TRBJ2-7; the D gene is possibly TRBD2 (6 bases). CDR1 is SEHNR, CDR2 FQNEAQ, per germline (reference sequence). Trimming left V 5 bases short and J 1 base short, with 12 bases between. This CDR3 is 14 amino acids long.

V and J are TRBV7-3 and TRBJ2-1; no definite D call. The CDR3 length is 13 residues. Germline CDR1 reads SGHTA; CDR2 reads FQGTGA. V dropped 1 base and J dropped 7 bases, with 8 bases sitting between them. The DNA for the CDR3 is TGTGCCAGCAGCTTAATGGCCGGGAATGAGCAGTTCTTC. This translates into CASSLMAGNEQFF. Together with reference TRBV7-3 and TRBJ2-1, the CDR3 gives the full variable domain: GAGVSQTPSNKVTEKGKYVELRCDPISGHTALYWYRQSLGQGPEFLIYFQGTGAADDSGLPNDRFFAVRPEGSVSTLKIQRTERGDSAVYLCASSLMAGNEQFFGPGTRLTVL.

The rearrangement joins TRBV6-1 to TRBJ2-3, with D perhaps matching TRBD1 (5 bases). The CDR3 consists of 15 residues. Germline-derived CDR1 and CDR2 are MNHNS and SASEGT. The V end lost 6 bases, the J end lost 0 bases, and 13 bases lay between the germline ends. DNA of the CDR3: TGTGCCAGCAGATCAGGGCCTGGTAGCACAGATACGCAGTATTTT. Translated: CASRSGPGSTDTQYF.

This rearrangement joins TRBV29-1 to TRBJ2-5, with D hard to call. V was cut by 2 bases and J by 2 bases, with 9 bases left in between. Germline V gives CDR1 SQVTM, CDR2 ANQGSEA. This CDR3 is built from 13 residues. The chain's CDR3 is CSVEKHTQETQYF. The CDR3 DNA reads TGCAGCGTTGAAAAACATACACAAGAGACCCAGTACTTC. Using reference TRBV29-1 and TRBJ2-5 for the parts outside the CDR3, the full variable domain is SAVISQKPSRDICQRGTSLTIQCQVDSQVTMMFWYRQQPGQSLTLIATANQGSEATYESGFVIDKFPISRPNLTFSTLTVSNMSPEDSSIYLCSVEKHTQETQYFGPGTRLLVL.

The rearrangement joins TRBV9 to TRBJ2-7, with 10 bases fitting TRBD1. V lost 4 bases to trimming and J lost 0 bases; unmatched junction nucleotides: 7. This CDR3 region has 16 residues. The germline V gene encodes CDR1 SGDLS and CDR2 YYNGEE. The CDR3 sequence is CASSLAGTGASYEQYF. The CDR3 bases are TGTGCCAGCAGCCTGGCCGGGACAGGGGCCTCCTACGAGCAGTACTTC.

The gene calls are TRBV25-1 and TRBJ1-2, with D possibly matching TRBD1 (6 bases). Germline V gene sequence: CDR1 MGHDK, CDR2 SYGVNS. The CDR3 totals 12 residues. Trimming took off 10 bases at V and 3 bases at J, with 12 bases between the two ends. The chain's CDR3 is CATAEGDYGYTF. The DNA of the CDR3 is TGTGCCACCGCCGAGGGGGACTATGGCTACACCTTC.